Listed here is a single TCR beta chain. Next came a second PCR, run for about 7 to 12 cycles, which used a sample-barcoded 5' primer along with a J-beta primer mix. TCRdb called the 5' RACE reads again in MiXCR, with one record for every CDR3 protein. The table lists about 770,000 distinct CDR3 sequences, more than 40% of them singletons. The data are from a study of blood T cells in healthy people across ages. Germline CDR1 is MNHEY and CDR2 is SMNVEV (reference sequence). CDR3 length equals 15 residues. V lost 3 bases to trimming and J lost 6 bases, with 17 bases between them. The sequence derives from a man aged 55 to 69 in good health. The chain has TRBV27 and TRBJ1-2; tentative D call: TRBD1 (5 bases). Sequenced: blood. For the CDR3, the DNA is TGTGCCAGCAGTTTGTCGGTTGGGAAGGGGCATGGCTACACCTTC. Translating it yields CASSLSVGKGHGYTF.